Following are 29 T cell receptor beta chains from one sample sequenced in a study of T cells in localized non-small cell lung cancer. The assay was immunoSEQ multiplex PCR, and TCRdb's table has in-frame clones only and misses some. Of approximately 4,500 clones in the sample, 90% to 95% are singletons; the top ten hold 2.5% to 3.5%. Here the sequenced sample was peripheral blood, taken before any cancer treatment. Receptors originate from a woman aged 40-75 years with stage I lung adenocarcinoma.

The chain combines TRBV5-6 with TRBJ1-4; D unclear. Germline V gene lookup returns CDR1 SGHDT and CDR2 YYEEEE. The V end lost 5 bases, the J end lost 3 bases, and 8 bases lay between the germline ends. There are 13 residues in the CDR3. For the CDR3, the DNA is TGTGCCAGCAGGGGCAGAGCTAATGAAAAACTGTTTTTT. Translated, it gives CASRGRANEKLFF.

This chain connects TRBV7-6 to TRBJ2-1; D remains unclear. Germline CDR1 reads SGHVS; CDR2 reads FNYEAQ. Trimming stripped 1 base from V and 4 bases from J, with 5 bases between. CDR3 length: 13 residues. DNA of the CDR3: TGTGCCAGCAGCTTAGGGCTATACAATGAGCAGTTCTTC. This translates into CASSLGLYNEQFF.

This chain uses TRBV14 with TRBJ2-1; D is tentatively TRBD1 or TRBD2 (5 bases each). Trimming pared 3 bases from V and 10 bases from J, leaving 13 bases between. Germline V gene data show CDR1 as SGHDN and CDR2 as FVKESK. The CDR3 is made up of 13 amino acids. The CDR3 bases are TGTGCCAGCAGCCAGGCGTGGGGCGGGGAGCAGTTCTTC. This sequence encodes CASSQAWGGEQFF.

The chain employs TRBV7-9 and TRBJ2-5; D might be TRBD1 or TRBD2, each matching 5 bases. Germline V gene sequence: CDR1 SEHNR, CDR2 FQNEAQ (reference sequence). CDR3 length: 15 residues. V lost 0 bases and J 1 base, leaving 9 bases between the germline ends. In DNA form, the CDR3 reads TGTGCCAGCAGCTTAGCGGGACCCCTCCAAGAGACCCAGTACTTC. Encoded protein: CASSLAGPLQETQYF.

The chain employs TRBV6-4 and TRBJ2-7; 7 bases map to TRBD1. CDR1 is MRHNA, CDR2 SNTAGT, per germline. Trimming cost V 0 bases and J 5 bases; bases outside gene matches: 13. The CDR3 has 17 residues. In nucleotides, the CDR3 is TGTGCCAGCAGTGACTCGCCTCTTTCCCAGGGGGAACACGAGCAGTACTTC. It encodes CASSDSPLSQGEHEQYF.

Notes on this clone: The junction does not match germline at one end; this may be a read error. The chain recombines TRBV7-7 with TRBJ1-1; D is undetermined. The CDR3 loop spans 13 amino acids. The germline V gene encodes CDR1 SSHAT and CDR2 FNYEAQ (reference sequence). CDR3 bases: TGTGCTAGCAGCCCCTCACTAAACACTGAAGCTTTCTTT. It codes for CASSPSLNTEAFF.

This rearrangement joins TRBV30 to TRBJ2-3; weak D call: TRBD2 (5 bases). CDR1 is GTSNPN, CDR2 SVGIG, per germline (reference sequence). V lost 3 bases and J 4 bases, leaving 17 bases between the germline ends. The CDR3 loop spans 15 amino acids. The CDR3, as DNA: TGTGCCTGGAGCGGGAACCTCCGTTCGGCAGATACGCAGTATTTT. Translation: CAWSGNLRSADTQYF.

The chain recombines TRBV30 with TRBJ1-2, with D unresolved. The CDR3 contains 15 residues. Germline V CDR1 and CDR2: GTSNPN, SVGIG (reference sequence). With 0 bases removed from V and 8 bases from J, the gap between germline ends came to 19 bases. The CDR3 coding sequence is TGTGCCTGGAGTGTACTCGCCCAGATCTCTAGCGGCTACACCTTC. Translated, it gives CAWSVLAQISSGYTF.

Worth noting for this clone: One end of the junction varies from germline; a read error may be responsible. The DNA of the CDR3 is TGTGCCAGCTCACCACCGTCGGGGGACAGACGGAACTTC. Translated: CASSPPSGDRRNF. The gene calls are TRBV18 and TRBJ2-7; D might be TRBD1 (7 bases). Germline V gene data show CDR1 as KGHSH and CDR2 as LQKENI. This CDR3 spans 13 amino acids. The full variable domain, in which reference TRBV18 and TRBJ2-7 provide the parts outside the CDR3, is NAGVMQNPRHLVRRRGQEARLRCSPMKGHSHVYWYRQLPEEGLKFMVYLQKENIIDESGMPKERFSAEFPKEGPSILRIQQVVRGDSAAYFCASSPPSGDRRNFGPGTRLTVT.

This clone was observed once. V is TRBV4-2 and J is TRBJ2-7; tentatively, D is TRBD1 or TRBD2 (6 bases each). Germline-derived CDR1 and CDR2 are LGHNA and YNFKEQ. V lost 0 bases and J 3 bases, leaving 15 bases between the germline ends. This CDR3 has 16 residues. The CDR3 nucleotides are TGTGCCAGCAGCCAAGAAGGCTCGGGGGCACTCTACGAGCAGTACTTC. It specifies CASSQEGSGALYEQYF.

This clone was counted only a few times. This rearrangement joins TRBV6-4 to TRBJ2-3; a weak D match, TRBD1 (6 bases). Germline assignment: CDR1 MRHNA and CDR2 SNTAGT. The CDR3 length is 14 residues. Trimming removed 5 bases from V and 3 bases from J, with 12 bases in between. The CDR3 is CASSPDGTTDTQYF. CDR3 DNA sequence: TGTGCCAGCAGTCCGGACGGGACAACAGATACGCAGTATTTT.

The chain combines TRBV11-2 with TRBJ1-2; D perhaps matches TRBD1 (5 bases). The V gene lost 7 bases and the J gene lost 8 bases, with 20 bases spanning the gap. In germline, CDR1 is SGHAT, CDR2 FQNNGV. The CDR3 is 14 amino acids. CDR3 coding DNA: TGTGCCAGCACCCTTCTTGGGGGGTTCGACGGCTACACCTTC. Its translation is CASTLLGGFDGYTF. The whole variable domain, filled in from reference TRBV11-2 and TRBJ1-2, reads EAGVAQSPRYKIIEKRQSVAFWCNPISGHATLYWYQQILGQGPKLLIQFQNNGVVDDSQLPKDRFSAERLKGVDSTLKIQPAKLEDSAVYLCASTLLGGFDGYTFGSGTRLTVV.

This clone was observed a single time. The rearrangement uses TRBV7-9 and TRBJ2-3, with TRBD2 identical over 16 bases. Trimming cost V 5 bases and J 6 bases; bases outside gene matches: 11. Looked up from germline, CDR1 is SEHNR and CDR2 is FQNEAQ (reference sequence). This CDR3 spans 18 amino acids. The CDR3 spells CASSLPGLAGGPVDTQYF. The CDR3 DNA reads TGTGCCAGCAGCCTCCCGGGACTAGCGGGAGGGCCTGTGGATACGCAGTATTTT.

The chain couples TRBV7-2 to TRBJ1-3; D gene uncertain. V lost 0 bases and J lost 0, with 6 bases in between. The germline V gene has CDR1 SGHTA and CDR2 FQGNSA. This CDR3 comprises 15 residues. The CDR3 here is CASSLAYNSGNTIYF. The CDR3 DNA follows: TGTGCCAGCAGCTTAGCCTACAACTCTGGAAACACCATATATTTT.

The CDR3 coding sequence is TGTGCCAGCAGTTCCCTGGGGACAGGGGAGTCCGGCTACACCTTC. Protein: CASSSLGTGESGYTF. The V call is TRBV27, the J call TRBJ1-2, with TRBD1 identical over 10 bases. The CDR3 consists of 15 residues. Trimming cost V 4 bases and J 8 bases; bases outside gene matches: 10. In germline, CDR1 is MNHEY, CDR2 SMNVEV (reference sequence).

The chain combines TRBV27 with TRBJ1-2; TRBD1 matches 9 bases. The junction had 7 bases not matched to a gene; V was cut back by 3 bases and J by 8 bases. CDR1 MNHEY and CDR2 SMNVEV come from the germline V gene (reference sequence). CDR3 length: 14 amino acids. The CDR3 reads CASSFSGTGRGYTF. The CDR3 DNA is TGTGCCAGCAGTTTTTCCGGGACAGGGCGAGGCTACACCTTC.

This chain uses TRBV5-1 with TRBJ1-2; unclear D gene. With 3 bases removed from V and 5 bases from J, the gap between germline ends came to 8 bases. Germline V CDR1 and CDR2: SGHRS, YFSETQ. The length of the CDR3 is 12 residues. Here the CDR3 reads CASSSGEYGYTF. CDR3 nucleotide sequence: TGCGCCAGCAGCTCGGGAGAATATGGCTACACCTTC.

The chain has TRBV13 and TRBJ2-2, with a tentative D call TRBD2 (7 bases). Between the trimmed V and J ends, which lost 2 bases and 6 bases, there was a span of 13 bases. Germline CDR1 PRHDT, CDR2 FYEKMQ (reference sequence). The CDR3 loop spans 15 amino acids. This chain's CDR3 is CASSLYRAGAGELFF. The CDR3 region has the DNA TGTGCCAGCAGCTTATACAGGGCGGGAGCCGGGGAGCTGTTTTTT.

This clone was seen a handful of times. This chain joins TRBV29-1 and TRBJ2-7; D tentatively fits TRBD1 or TRBD2 (7 bases each). There are 15 residues in the CDR3. Germline CDR1 reads SQVTM; CDR2 reads ANQGSEA. Deletions cut 6 bases from V and 0 bases from J, with 18 bases between. CDR3 nucleotide sequence: TGCAGCGTCGGGGGGTCGGGGACAGCCTCCTACGAGCAGTACTTC. Translation: CSVGGSGTASYEQYF.

The V and J genes are TRBV11-3 and TRBJ1-2; D is perhaps TRBD1 (6 bases). The germline V gene encodes CDR1 SGHNT and CDR2 YENEEA. Deletions cut 4 bases from V and 3 bases from J, with 9 bases between. The CDR3 is 13 residues long. The CDR3 sequence: CASSSRTDYGYTF. In DNA, the CDR3 is TGTGCCAGCAGCTCAAGGACAGACTATGGCTACACCTTC.

The chain links TRBV6-6 to TRBJ2-3; the D is unclear. Germline lookup yields CDR1 MNHNY and CDR2 SVGAGI (reference sequence). The CDR3 is 15 residues long. V lost 5 bases and J 0 bases, leaving 12 bases between the germline ends. Written as DNA, the CDR3 is TGTGCCAGCAGTCCCTCTGTGGCTAGCACAGATACGCAGTATTTT. This gives the protein CASSPSVASTDTQYF.

J is TRBJ2-2 and V is TRBV27; D may be TRBD1 or TRBD2 (6 bases each). The ends were cut back, 8 bases at V and 5 bases at J, with 18 bases in the middle. Germline V CDR1 and CDR2: MNHEY, SMNVEV (reference sequence). The CDR3 loop spans 15 amino acids. The CDR3 loop reads CASRLAQGTTGELFF. In nucleotides, the CDR3 is TGTGCCAGCCGCCTTGCTCAGGGGACTACCGGGGAGCTGTTTTTT.

This chain uses TRBV10-2 with TRBJ2-7, with D possibly being TRBD1 (5 bases). There are 12 residues in the CDR3. Germline V CDR1 and CDR2: WSHSY, SAAADI. V was shortened by 5 bases and J by 5 bases, with 10 bases between the two germline ends. The CDR3 nucleotides read TGCGCCAGCAGTACTCTAGGGGACGAGCAGTACTTC. Translation gives CASSTLGDEQYF.

The CDR3 coding sequence is TGTGCCAGCAGCCCCGGTGGGGACAGACGAAGGGTAGATACGCAGTATTTT. The encoded protein is CASSPGGDRRRVDTQYF. The gene calls are TRBV21-1 and TRBJ2-3; the table's D call of TRBD1 was not tested on the DNA. TRBV21-1 is a listed pseudogene. This CDR3 has 17 amino acids.

The CDR3 region is CASSLSRRTGELFF. CDR3 DNA sequence: TGTGCCAGCAGCTTATCGAGGCGTACCGGGGAGCTGTTTTTT. The chain carries TRBV7-9 and TRBJ2-2; D is uncertain. Deletions cut 2 bases from V and 5 bases from J, with 9 bases between. The CDR3 runs 14 residues. The germline gives CDR1 SEHNR, CDR2 FQNEAQ (reference sequence).

This chain uses TRBV5-1 with TRBJ2-2; no clear D gene. The V and J ends lost 3 bases and 0 bases respectively, with 6 bases between them. Germline V gene lookup returns CDR1 SGHRS and CDR2 YFSETQ. CDR3 size: 14 residues. The CDR3 loop reads CASSSWTNTGELFF. CDR3 DNA: TGCGCCAGCAGCTCATGGACGAACACCGGGGAGCTGTTTTTT.

This clone showed up just once. V usage is TRBV10-3 and J usage is TRBJ1-3; D gene ambiguous. Deletions cut 2 bases from V and 6 bases from J, with 5 bases between. The CDR3 spans 12 residues. Per germline, CDR1 ENHRY and CDR2 SYGVKD. For the CDR3, the DNA is TGTGCCATCAGTGAGGAGGCAAACACCATATATTTT. The encoded protein is CAISEEANTIYF.

The chain recombines TRBV5-4 with TRBJ2-7; TRBD1 matches 7 bases. Germline V gives CDR1 SGHNT, CDR2 YYREEE (reference sequence). The junction had 8 bases not matched to a gene; V was cut back by 0 bases and J by 8 bases. The CDR3 spans 14 residues. CDR3 DNA: TGTGCCAGCAGCTTGGTACGGGACAGTTCGAAGCAGTACTTC. Translation: CASSLVRDSSKQYF.

This clone came up once. The chain uses TRBV6-5 and TRBJ2-3; D possibly corresponds to TRBD2 (5 bases). Germline V gene data show CDR1 as MNHEY and CDR2 as SVGAGI. V dropped 2 bases and J dropped 8 bases, with 14 bases sitting between them. CDR3 length equals 14 residues. Here the CDR3 reads CASSYTYEGTTQYF. The CDR3 nucleotides read TGTGCCAGCAGTTACACCTACGAGGGTACTACGCAGTATTTT.